Each of the 32 T cell receptor beta chains below was sequenced from the same sample in a study of OX40 agonist ivuxolimab in advanced cancers. Libraries came from the immunoSEQ multiplex PCR assay. Not all clones reach the TCRdb copy of this immuneACCESS table, which keeps in-frame sequences only. Checked studies attribute under half of the gap to unresolved V genes and leave the rest unexplained. This sample lists more than 45,000 clones; roughly 90% were detected once. 5.5% to 8.5% of the sample goes to the ten largest clones. The material sequenced was CD4+ or CD8+ T cells sorted from blood, taken in a trial of the OX40 agonist ivuxolimab. Source of these receptors: an adult with an advanced solid tumor such as melanoma, head and neck, liver or kidney cancer.

The chain employs TRBV11-2 and TRBJ2-6; D is unresolved. This CDR3 has 14 amino acids. Trimming took 5 bases from V and 2 from J, leaving 7 bases between them. Germline V gene data show CDR1 as SGHAT and CDR2 as FQNNGV. The CDR3 region is CASSPIAGANVLTF. The CDR3 bases are TGTGCCAGCAGCCCCATCGCTGGGGCCAACGTCCTGACTTTC.

This chain uses TRBV5-1 with TRBJ2-7; D ambiguous. Germline V gene data show CDR1 as SGHRS and CDR2 as YFSETQ. The CDR3 sequence is 16 residues long. V lost 2 bases to trimming and J lost 2 bases, with 17 bases between them. In DNA, the CDR3 is TGCGCCAGCAGCTTCGGTCTTTCTGCGCCTGCCTACGAGCAGTACTTC. Its translation is CASSFGLSAPAYEQYF.

This chain connects TRBV10-3 to TRBJ2-3, with 10 positions matching TRBD2. The V and J ends lost 3 bases and 1 base, in that order; junction bases with no gene match: 4. Germline-derived CDR1 and CDR2 are ENHRY and SYGVKD. The CDR3 consists of 16 residues. The CDR3 nucleotides read TGTGCCATCAGTGACTTTGGGACTAGCGGCACAGATACGCAGTATTTT. This sequence encodes CAISDFGTSGTDTQYF.

CDR3 region: CASRPANQPQHF. Here the CDR3 DNA reads TGTGCCAGTCGGCCCGCCAATCAGCCCCAGCATTTT. The genes are TRBV19 and TRBJ1-5, with unresolved D. V was trimmed by 8 bases and J by 3 bases, leaving 8 bases between them. This CDR3 spans 12 amino acids. Germline V gene sequence: CDR1 LNHDA, CDR2 SQIVND (reference sequence).

V and J are TRBV29-1 and TRBJ2-7; a possible D gene is TRBD1 (6 bases). The CDR3 has 14 residues. Trimming took 6 bases from V and 3 from J, leaving 18 bases between them. CDR1 and CDR2 from the germline V gene are SQVTM and ANQGSEA. Written as DNA, the CDR3 is TGCAGCGTAATTTCGGAAACAGGGAACTACGAGCAGTACTTC. Its protein product is CSVISETGNYEQYF.

The chain is built from TRBV28 and TRBJ1-1, with 10 bases fitting TRBD1. Germline CDR1 reads MDHEN; CDR2 reads SYDVKM. After removal of 3 bases from V and 10 bases from J, the junction contained 5 bases not matched to a gene. The CDR3 is made up of 13 amino acids. In DNA form, the CDR3 reads TGTGCCAGCAGTTTTCATGACAGGGGGCCAGCTTTCTTT. Its protein product is CASSFHDRGPAFF.

The rearrangement links TRBV9 to TRBJ1-2; D perhaps matches TRBD1 (5 bases). From germline, CDR1 is SGDLS and CDR2 YYNGEE. The V gene lost 1 base and the J gene lost 10 bases, with 14 bases spanning the gap. The CDR3 contains 13 residues. The CDR3 DNA reads as TGTGCCAGCAGCGTATATTTGGAGGGGACCTACACCTTC. Its protein product is CASSVYLEGTYTF.

The chain uses TRBV5-4 and TRBJ2-7; perhaps TRBD1 as D (6 bases). This CDR3 is built from 17 residues. Per the germline V gene, CDR1 is SGHNT and CDR2 is YYREEE (reference sequence). V lost 4 bases and J 0 bases, leaving 20 bases between the germline ends. In nucleotides, the CDR3 is TGTGCCAGCAGCCTCTTCCCTAAGACAGGCTGCTCCTACGAGCAGTACTTC. This gives the protein CASSLFPKTGCSYEQYF.

V usage is TRBV27 and J usage is TRBJ2-1; 12 nucleotides align to TRBD2. The CDR3 has 16 residues. Losses at the gene ends were 2 bases for V and 10 bases for J; bases not matched to a gene: 9. Germline assignment: CDR1 MNHEY and CDR2 SMNVEV (reference sequence). DNA of the CDR3: TGTGCCAGCAGTTTAGTGACTAGCGGGAGAGGGTTGGAGCAGTTCTTC. It yields the protein CASSLVTSGRGLEQFF.

The chain couples TRBV6-1 to TRBJ2-1; weak D call: TRBD1 (5 bases). The CDR3 loop spans 13 amino acids. V shed 2 bases and J shed 8 bases, with 10 bases lying between them. Germline CDR1 and CDR2: MNHNS and SASEGT. DNA for the CDR3: TGTGCCAGCAGTGAATTTAGGGGATATGAGCAGTTCTTC. Translating it yields CASSEFRGYEQFF.

The rearrangement uses TRBV7-9 and TRBJ1-2; D remains ambiguous. V shed 5 bases and J shed 7 bases, with 8 bases lying between them. The CDR3 loop spans 11 amino acids. Germline V gene lookup returns CDR1 SEHNR and CDR2 FQNEAQ (reference sequence). The CDR3 reads CASSPPAGYTF. In DNA form, the CDR3 reads TGTGCCAGCAGCCCCCCGGCTGGCTACACCTTC.

Only a few counts were recorded for this clone. The rearrangement uses TRBV7-9 and TRBJ2-3, with D perhaps assigned TRBD1 or TRBD2 (5 bases each). This CDR3 is 13 amino acids long. V shed 5 bases and J shed 2 bases, with 8 bases lying between them. CDR1 and CDR2 (germline): SEHNR, FQNEAQ (reference sequence). CDR3 protein: CASSRGFTDTQYF. The CDR3 DNA follows: TGTGCCAGCAGCCGGGGCTTCACAGATACGCAGTATTTT.

As regards this clone: This same CDR3 is encoded by further DNA sequences in the sample. This chain uses TRBV7-9 with TRBJ2-3, with D hard to call. Per the germline V gene, CDR1 is SEHNR and CDR2 is FQNEAQ (reference sequence). The V end was cut by 5 bases, the J end by 0 bases, with 9 bases between. This CDR3 comprises 14 residues. As DNA, the CDR3 is TGTGCCAGCAGCCTGACACTTAGCACAGATACGCAGTATTTT. This encodes CASSLTLSTDTQYF.

V gene TRBV19 combines with J gene TRBJ1-1, with TRBD1 as a possible D gene (6 bases). The CDR3 extends over 13 amino acids. From germline, CDR1 is LNHDA and CDR2 SQIVND (reference sequence). Trimming left V 5 bases short and J 2 bases short, with 9 bases between. The DNA for the CDR3 is TGTGCCAGTAGTGCAGGGGTCAACACTGAAGCTTTCTTT. Protein sequence: CASSAGVNTEAFF.

The chain is built from TRBV27 and TRBJ2-1; D is unresolved. This CDR3 is 16 amino acids long. V was shortened by 5 bases and J by 7 bases, with 21 bases between the two germline ends. Germline V gives CDR1 MNHEY, CDR2 SMNVEV (reference sequence). This CDR3 reads CASSPKQWPAGNEQFF. As DNA, the CDR3 is TGTGCCAGCAGTCCTAAACAGTGGCCCGCTGGGAATGAGCAGTTCTTC.

The chain links TRBV15 to TRBJ1-2, with 7 bases fitting TRBD1. This CDR3 is 14 amino acids long. Germline CDR1 reads LNHNV; CDR2 reads YYDKDF (reference sequence). J lost 6 bases, V lost 3 bases, and 7 bases had no gene match. CDR3 region: CATSRSTGRDGYTF. The CDR3 nucleotides are TGTGCCACCAGCAGGTCGACAGGGCGGGATGGCTACACCTTC.

The CDR3 is CASSLRGSYEQYF. CDR3 in DNA: TGTGCCAGCAGCTTACGAGGGAGCTACGAGCAGTACTTC. The V and J genes are TRBV7-8 and TRBJ2-7; possible D gene TRBD2, 5 bases. V gave up 2 bases and J gave up 3 bases, with 8 bases separating them. The CDR3 runs to 13 residues. The V gene's germline CDR1 is SGHVS and CDR2 FQNEAQ.

Concerning this clone: Mismatch with germline at one junction end may stem from a read error. The chain carries TRBV6-5 and TRBJ2-5, with no clear D. The length of the CDR3 is 13 residues. Germline CDR1 MNHEY, CDR2 SVGAGI. The DNA for the CDR3 is TGTACCAGCAGTACGACATACCAAGAGACCCAGTACTTC. Its translation: CTSSTTYQETQYF.

This clone appeared once. The rearrangement uses TRBV6-6 and TRBJ1-1; D possibly corresponds to TRBD1 (5 bases). Germline V gene sequence: CDR1 MNHNY, CDR2 SVGAGI (reference sequence). CDR3 length: 15 residues. V lost 6 bases, J lost 3 bases, and 17 bases lay in between. The CDR3 DNA follows: TGTGCCAGCAGGCTCTCCGGGGCTGGCTACACTGAAGCTTTCTTT. Translation gives CASRLSGAGYTEAFF.

This sequence joins TRBV30 and TRBJ2-1, with D perhaps TRBD1 (5 bases). The CDR3 length is 14 residues. Looked up from germline, CDR1 is GTSNPN and CDR2 is SVGIG (reference sequence). Trimming pared 4 bases from V and 6 bases from J, leaving 16 bases between. The CDR3, as DNA: TGTGCCTGGAATCGACCGGAGCAGGGCAATGAGCAGTTCTTC. As protein: CAWNRPEQGNEQFF. The variable domain in full, completed from reference TRBV30 and TRBJ2-1, reads SQTIHQWPATLVQPVGSPLSLECTVEGTSNPNLYWYRQAAGRGLQLLFYSVGIGQISSEVPQNLSASRPQDRQFILSSKKLLLSDSGFYLCAWNRPEQGNEQFFGPGTRLTVL.

The CDR3 sequence is CSAHRDGGYTF. Written as DNA, the CDR3 is TGCAGCGCTCACAGGGACGGGGGCTACACCTTC. This chain links TRBV29-1 with TRBJ1-2; tentative D call: TRBD1 (6 bases). The germline CDR1 and CDR2 sequences are SQVTM and ANQGSEA. Deletions cut 7 bases from V and 8 bases from J, with 14 bases between. CDR3 length equals 11 residues.

The chain has TRBV4-1 and TRBJ1-5; a weak D match, TRBD1 (6 bases). The length of the CDR3 is 18 residues. Between the trimmed V and J ends, which lost 0 bases and 5 bases, there was a span of 20 bases. CDR1 MGHRA and CDR2 YSYEKL come from the germline V gene. CDR3: CASSQDPIRGGPDQPQHF. As DNA, the CDR3 is TGCGCCAGCAGCCAAGATCCTATCAGGGGAGGCCCTGATCAGCCCCAGCATTTT.

On this clone: The sample holds other DNA sequences that translate to the same CDR3. J is TRBJ1-2 and V is TRBV7-9; D not resolved. V gave up 5 bases and J gave up 7 bases, with 20 bases separating them. Germline V gene lookup returns CDR1 SEHNR and CDR2 FQNEAQ (reference sequence). The CDR3 is made up of 15 amino acids. Here the CDR3 reads CASSPSRRDVSGYTF. The DNA for the CDR3 is TGTGCCAGCAGCCCCTCTCGGAGGGATGTGAGTGGCTACACCTTC.

The J gene is TRBJ1-2, the V gene TRBV10-1, with 11 bases matching TRBD1. The CDR3 runs 13 residues. Looked up from germline, CDR1 is WNHNN and CDR2 is SYGVQD (reference sequence). J was trimmed by 8 bases and V by 7 bases; bases with no gene match: 6. CDR3 residues: CASKGQGESGYTF. The CDR3 DNA follows: TGCGCCAGCAAGGGACAGGGGGAATCGGGCTACACCTTC.

Note on this clone: One junction end disagrees with the germline gene, perhaps due to a read error. The rearrangement links TRBV5-1 to TRBJ2-5, with unresolved D. The germline V gene has CDR1 SGHRS and CDR2 YFSETQ. There are 13 residues in the CDR3. The CDR3 coding sequence is TGCGCCAGCAGCTTGAAGCACCAGGAGACCCAGTACTTC. Encoded protein: CASSLKHQETQYF.

The V call is TRBV29-1, the J call TRBJ2-7; D possibly corresponds to TRBD1 (5 bases). CDR3 length equals 15 residues. The ends were cut back, 0 bases at V and 5 bases at J, with 17 bases in the middle. Germline lookup yields CDR1 SQVTM and CDR2 ANQGSEA. CDR3 nucleotide sequence: TGCAGCGTTGAAGATCTTACGCAGGGTAGGGACGAGCAGTACTTC. Amino acid sequence: CSVEDLTQGRDEQYF.

This clone was counted a single time. The V and J genes are TRBV29-1 and TRBJ2-1, with D perhaps TRBD1 (6 bases). CDR1 and CDR2 (germline): SQVTM, ANQGSEA. The CDR3 loop spans 10 amino acids. V lost 7 bases and J lost 10, with 11 bases in between. CDR3 amino acids: CSGGHTEQFF. In DNA, the CDR3 is TGCAGCGGGGGACATACGGAGCAGTTCTTC.

This chain uses TRBV19 with TRBJ2-2; 10 bases fit TRBD1. The germline V gene encodes CDR1 LNHDA and CDR2 SQIVND (reference sequence). The CDR3 loop spans 15 amino acids. With V trimmed by 6 bases and J by 2 bases, 3 bases remained unmatched. In DNA form, the CDR3 reads TGTGCCAGTAGGGGGACAGGGGCAAACACCGGGGAGCTGTTTTTT. The encoded protein is CASRGTGANTGELFF.

This clone came up a few times. The rearrangement links TRBV28 to TRBJ1-2; possibly TRBD1 for D (6 bases). Germline CDR1 MDHEN, CDR2 SYDVKM. The CDR3 spans 14 residues. The germline V and J ends were trimmed by 3 bases and 3 bases, with 11 bases remaining between them. CDR3 loop: CASSLRGMDYGYTF. The CDR3 DNA reads TGTGCCAGCAGTTTGAGGGGGATGGACTATGGCTACACCTTC.

This clone was counted once. This rearrangement joins TRBV5-1 to TRBJ2-5; D is perhaps TRBD2 (7 bases). V was cut by 4 bases and J by 1 base, with 20 bases left in between. This CDR3 has 17 residues. Germline V CDR1 and CDR2: SGHRS, YFSETQ. For the CDR3, the DNA is TGCGCCAGCAGCCCGCTCGTGGGGGGGGCCTCCCAAGAGACCCAGTACTTC. Protein sequence: CASSPLVGGASQETQYF.

The V gene is TRBV10-3, the J gene TRBJ2-5, with TRBD1 matching 11 bases. This CDR3 has 15 amino acids. Germline-derived CDR1 and CDR2 are ENHRY and SYGVKD. The V gene end was trimmed by 3 bases and the J gene end by 5 bases; junction bases not matched to a gene: 5. Here the CDR3 reads CAISDPGQGGETQYF. Written as DNA, the CDR3 is TGTGCCATCAGTGATCCGGGACAGGGGGGCGAGACCCAGTACTTC.

The rearrangement uses TRBV6-6 and TRBJ2-1; no reliable D call. CDR3 length: 15 amino acids. The V end was cut by 6 bases, the J end by 7 bases, with 19 bases between. Germline loops: CDR1 MNHNY, CDR2 SVGAGI (reference sequence). In DNA form, the CDR3 reads TGTGCCAGCAGCCGACGGCGCGCCGAGGCGAATGAGCAGTTCTTC. Translated, it gives CASSRRRAEANEQFF.